Below are 22 T cell receptor beta chains sequenced from a single sample in a study of control samples from healthy donors and cancer patients. Repertoires were generated with immunoSEQ multiplex PCR, while TCRdb's copy carries only in-frame clones and drops some. The table lists more than 95,000 clones, around nine tenths of them singletons. Sequencing input: PBMCs. All receptors come from a man in his 60s with lung cancer.

The chain couples TRBV4-1 to TRBJ1-4; D is ambiguous. Trimming stripped 0 bases from V and 8 bases from J, with 7 bases between. The CDR3 is 13 amino acids. Germline assignment: CDR1 MGHRA and CDR2 YSYEKL. For the CDR3, the DNA is TGCGCCAGCAGCCAAGATAGGTCCGAAAAACTGTTTTTT. As protein: CASSQDRSEKLFF.

This clone was found a few times. The chain joins TRBV6-6 to TRBJ1-2, with 8 bases lining up with TRBD1. The CDR3 is 13 residues long. Germline V gene data show CDR1 as MNHNY and CDR2 as SVGAGI (reference sequence). V dropped 6 bases and J dropped 6; count of bases not matched to a gene: 6. The CDR3 nucleotides are TGTGCCAGCAGGCCGGACAGGGAGGATGGCTACACCTTC. Translating it yields CASRPDREDGYTF.

V usage is TRBV11-3 and J usage is TRBJ1-6; D perhaps matches TRBD1 (5 bases). CDR3 length: 14 amino acids. The V end lost 6 bases, the J end lost 4 bases, and 10 bases lay between the germline ends. Germline V lookup: CDR1 SGHNT, CDR2 YENEEA. The CDR3 DNA sequence: TGTGCCAGCAGTCTGGGGGGGTATAATTCACCCCTCCACTTT. Protein product: CASSLGGYNSPLHF.

J is TRBJ2-5 and V is TRBV15; perhaps D is TRBD1 or TRBD2 (6 bases each). This CDR3 has 14 residues. V lost 2 bases to trimming and J lost 1 base, with 8 bases between them. In germline, CDR1 is LNHNV, CDR2 YYDKDF (reference sequence). CDR3 DNA: TGTGCCACCAGCAGACGGGGGCCCCAAGAGACCCAGTACTTC. It yields the protein CATSRRGPQETQYF.

Here the CDR3 reads CASSQTGRTEAFF. The DNA for the CDR3 is TGCGCCAGCAGCCAGACGGGGAGGACTGAAGCTTTCTTT. The chain joins TRBV5-1 to TRBJ1-1; D is ambiguous. Germline loops: CDR1 SGHRS, CDR2 YFSETQ. Trimming pared 4 bases from V and 5 bases from J, leaving 12 bases between. This CDR3 spans 13 amino acids.

V is TRBV27 and J is TRBJ1-6, with D possibly matching TRBD1 (5 bases). This CDR3 has 14 residues. Trimming cost V 3 bases and J 6 bases, with 9 bases left between them. CDR1 MNHEY and CDR2 SMNVEV come from the germline V gene (reference sequence). The CDR3 reads CASSFWDSNSPLHF. CDR3 in DNA: TGTGCCAGCAGTTTTTGGGACTCTAATTCACCCCTCCACTTT.

V usage is TRBV15 and J usage is TRBJ2-3, with 8 bases matching TRBD1. CDR1 is LNHNV, CDR2 YYDKDF, per germline (reference sequence). The trim removed 5 bases at V and 4 bases at J, leaving 8 bases unmatched. CDR3 size: 15 residues. Written as DNA, the CDR3 is TGTGCCACCAGCGAACGGACAGGGAAGTCAGATACGCAGTATTTT. It specifies CATSERTGKSDTQYF.

The genes are TRBV5-1 and TRBJ1-5; TRBD1 matches 8 bases. CDR1 SGHRS and CDR2 YFSETQ come from the germline V gene. Trimming removed 0 bases from V and 6 bases from J; junction bases left unmatched: 8. The CDR3 covers 16 residues. The CDR3 DNA reads as TGCGCCAGCAGCTTGGGGGTCGACAGGGGAGTTCAGCCCCAGCATTTT. Its protein product is CASSLGVDRGVQPQHF.

This rearrangement joins TRBV19 to TRBJ2-3; D is unresolved. V was cut by 7 bases and J by 2 bases, with 10 bases left in between. The CDR3 is made up of 13 amino acids. The V gene's germline CDR1 is LNHDA and CDR2 SQIVND (reference sequence). The CDR3 protein is CASKKGFTDTQYF. The CDR3 coding sequence is TGTGCCAGTAAAAAGGGTTTCACAGATACGCAGTATTTT.

The rearrangement joins TRBV5-1 to TRBJ2-5, with 13 bases matching TRBD2. The CDR3 has 16 residues. V lost 2 bases and J lost 4; bases outside the gene matches: 5. Germline V CDR1 and CDR2: SGHRS, YFSETQ. DNA for the CDR3: TGCGCCAGCAGCTTCACTAGCGGGGGGGATGGAGAGACCCAGTACTTC. Amino acid sequence: CASSFTSGGDGETQYF. The variable domain in full, completed from reference TRBV5-1 and TRBJ2-5, reads KAGVTQTPRYLIKTRGQQVTLSCSPISGHRSVSWYQQTPGQGLQFLFEYFSETQRNKGNFPGRFSGRQFSNSRSEMNVSTLELGDSALYLCASSFTSGGDGETQYFGPGTRLLVL.

This chain links TRBV4-2 with TRBJ1-1; D remains unclear. The V gene lost 4 bases and the J gene lost 0 bases, with 12 bases spanning the gap. Germline V gene data show CDR1 as LGHNA and CDR2 as YNFKEQ. The CDR3 sequence is 15 residues long. CDR3 DNA: TGTGCCAGCAGCCGTTCGGGGAACCTGAACACTGAAGCTTTCTTT. It encodes CASSRSGNLNTEAFF.

This chain links TRBV4-1 with TRBJ1-1; TRBD1 aligns across 8 bases. V was pared by 0 bases and J by 3 bases, with 6 bases of the junction left unmatched. The CDR3 covers 16 residues. Germline assignment: CDR1 MGHRA and CDR2 YSYEKL. The CDR3 DNA sequence: TGCGCCAGCAGCCAAGATAGGCAGGGGGCTGACACTGAAGCTTTCTTT. It encodes CASSQDRQGADTEAFF.

The chain employs TRBV13 and TRBJ1-1; weak D call: TRBD1 (6 bases). CDR1 is PRHDT, CDR2 FYEKMQ, per germline (reference sequence). Deletions cut 2 bases from V and 1 base from J, with 11 bases between. This CDR3 contains 15 residues. The CDR3 region has the DNA TGTGCCAGCAGCTTAAAAGGCAGGGGGAACACTGAAGCTTTCTTT. Translating gives CASSLKGRGNTEAFF.

This chain links TRBV5-1 with TRBJ2-2, with D uncertain. This CDR3 contains 14 residues. The germline gives CDR1 SGHRS, CDR2 YFSETQ. V was trimmed by 0 bases and J by 0 bases, leaving 3 bases between them. The CDR3 DNA reads as TGCGCCAGCAGCTTGGTAACGAACACCGGGGAGCTGTTTTTT. Its translation is CASSLVTNTGELFF.

The chain combines TRBV5-4 with TRBJ2-5, with 12 bases aligning to TRBD1. J gave up 4 bases and V 4 bases, and 8 bases lay outside the gene matches. The CDR3 covers 16 residues. Germline V gene data show CDR1 as SGHNT and CDR2 as YYREEE (reference sequence). CDR3 in DNA: TGTGCCAGCAGCGACCCCCGGGACAGGGGGCTAGAGACCCAGTACTTC. The encoded protein is CASSDPRDRGLETQYF.

The chain links TRBV21-1 to TRBJ1-1. TRBV21-1 is shown as a pseudogene. The CDR3 is made up of 14 amino acids. DNA for the CDR3: TGTGCCAGCAGCAAAGCGGGGACCAGGACTGAAGCTTTCTTT. Amino acid sequence: CASSKAGTRTEAFF.

V is TRBV27 and J is TRBJ2-4, with TRBD2 matching over 11 bases. Per the germline V gene, CDR1 is MNHEY and CDR2 is SMNVEV (reference sequence). V was clipped by 1 base and J by 6 bases; unmatched bases: 8. This CDR3 spans 17 amino acids. CDR3 protein: CASSLFNSGGAGNIQYF. CDR3 coding DNA: TGTGCCAGCAGTTTATTTAATAGCGGGGGGGCCGGAAACATTCAGTACTTC.

The CDR3: CASSGTGGIGYTF. CDR3 nucleotide sequence: TGTGCCAGCAGCGGGACAGGCGGGATTGGCTACACCTTC. The gene calls are TRBV2 and TRBJ1-2; 8 bases line up with TRBD1. The CDR3 covers 13 residues. CDR1 is SNHLY, CDR2 FYNNEI, per germline. V shed 6 bases and J 7 bases; nucleotides not matched to a gene: 7.

This clone was detected a few times. V is TRBV9 and J is TRBJ2-1; 9 bases are shared with TRBD2. J lost 5 bases, V lost 0 bases, and 9 bases had no gene match. Germline values: CDR1 SGDLS, CDR2 YYNGEE. CDR3 length: 17 amino acids. CDR3 nucleotide sequence: TGTGCCAGCAGCGTAGGCCCTTGGGGCGGGGGGGACAATGAGCAGTTCTTC. Amino acid sequence: CASSVGPWGGGDNEQFF.

The rearrangement links TRBV7-9 to TRBJ2-2; D call uncertain. V was trimmed by 4 bases and J by 2 bases, leaving 8 bases between them. Germline CDR1 and CDR2: SEHNR and FQNEAQ (reference sequence). This CDR3 has 14 residues. The CDR3 here is CASSWSTNTGELFF. CDR3 bases: TGTGCCAGCAGCTGGAGCACAAACACCGGGGAGCTGTTTTTT. Together with reference TRBV7-9 and TRBJ2-2, the CDR3 gives the full variable domain: DTGVSQNPRHKITKRGQNVTFRCDPISEHNRLYWYRQTLGQGPEFLTYFQNEAQLEKSRLLSDRFSAERPKGSFSTLEIQRTEQGDSAMYLCASSWSTNTGELFFGEGSRLTVL.

This clone occurred once. The V gene is TRBV12-5, the J gene TRBJ2-1; D ambiguous. The CDR3 length is 11 residues. Deletions cut 7 bases from V and 4 bases from J, with 5 bases between. Germline V CDR1 and CDR2: LGHNT, FRNRAP. DNA of the CDR3: TGTGCTAGTGATTTTTACAATGAGCAGTTCTTC. It is translated as CASDFYNEQFF.

This chain links TRBV7-9 with TRBJ1-5; TRBD1 matches at 9 bases. Germline trimming cut 5 bases from V and 3 bases from J; bases unmatched to any gene: 5. Germline assignment: CDR1 SEHNR and CDR2 FQNEAQ (reference sequence). This CDR3 is built from 15 residues. The CDR3 is CASSPGTGTNQPQHF. In nucleotides, the CDR3 is TGTGCCAGCAGCCCCGGGACAGGGACCAATCAGCCCCAGCATTTT.